These T cell receptor beta chains were read from a single sample in a study of blood T cell repertoires in COVID-19. The table came from immunoSEQ multiplex PCR; TCRdb's copy has only in-frame clones and leaves some out. The table includes 250,000 to 350,000 clones, about 83% detected once. Sequencing was done on a sample of PBMCs or T cells enriched from blood (not recorded which). These receptors all stem from a middle-aged woman who had recovered from COVID-19. CDR3s include the opening cysteine and the closing phenylalanine or tryptophan. A D gene is named only where the DNA matches it firmly. Rows may omit the clone size; those that give it use once, few, many or a size class.

clone size,J gene,V gene,D gene,CDR3 protein,CDR3 DNA
-,TRBJ2-3,TRBV5-4,TRBD2,CASSQVLAGDIPDTQYF,TGTGCCAGCAGCCAAGTACTAGCGGGAGACATCCCAGATACGCAGTATTTT
-,TRBJ2-7,TRBV5-4,-,CASSFPGNAYEQYF,TGTGCCAGCAGCTTTCCGGGGAACGCCTACGAGCAGTACTTC
-,TRBJ2-3,TRBV7-9,-,CASSPGFAGWTSTDTQYF,TGTGCCAGCAGCCCGGGGTTTGCGGGTTGGACTAGCACAGATACGCAGTATTTT
-,TRBJ1-3,TRBV6-2/TRBV6-3,-,CASSYATARGNTIYF,TGTGCCAGCAGTTACGCGACAGCTCGTGGAAACACCATATATTTT
-,TRBJ2-7,TRBV6-2/TRBV6-3,-,CASSYNRYEQYF,TGTGCCAGCAGTTACAATCGCTACGAGCAGTACTTC
-,TRBJ1-4,TRBV28,-,CASTPYGGEKLFF,TGTGCCAGCACCCCCTATGGAGGTGAAAAACTGTTTTTT
-,TRBJ1-4,TRBV7-9,-,CASSLGGAANEKLFF,TGTGCCAGCAGCTTGGGCGGGGCGGCTAATGAAAAACTGTTTTTT
-,TRBJ2-5,TRBV6-2/TRBV6-3,-,CASSFNLQGETQYF,TGTGCCAGCAGTTTCAACCTACAGGGTGAGACCCAGTACTTC
many,TRBJ2-1,TRBV5-4,TRBD1,CASSLGQGSNEQFF,TGTGCCAGCAGCTTGGGACAGGGCTCCAATGAGCAGTTCTTC
-,TRBJ1-5,TRBV5-1,-,CASSLGQGSNQPQHF,TGCGCCAGCAGCTTGGGGCAGGGTAGCAATCAGCCCCAGCATTTT
once,TRBJ1-4,TRBV27,-,CASSDSQVGGWEKLFF,TGTGCCAGCAGCGACTCCCAGGTGGGGGGGTGGGAAAAACTGTTTTTT
-,TRBJ1-4,TRBV5-6,-,CASSLTANEKLFF,TGTGCCAGCAGCTTAACAGCTAATGAAAAACTGTTTTTT
-,TRBJ1-5,TRBV27,-,CASKNSLNQPQHF,TGTGCCAGCAAGAACAGCCTTAATCAGCCCCAGCATTTT
-,TRBJ2-2,TRBV11-2,TRBD2,CASTHWGLAGPNTGELFF,TGTGCCAGCACCCACTGGGGTCTAGCGGGGCCCAACACCGGGGAGCTGTTTTTT
-,TRBJ2-1,TRBV27,-,CASIILASKYNEQFF,TGTGCCAGCATTATCCTAGCGTCTAAATACAATGAGCAGTTCTTC
-,TRBJ1-2,TRBV19,-,CASSEQGYYGYTF,TGTGCCAGTAGTGAACAGGGTTACTATGGCTACACCTTC
-,TRBJ2-1,TRBV24-1,TRBD2,CATRGGRINDEQFF,TGTGCCACCAGGGGCGGGAGGATTAACGATGAGCAGTTCTTC
-,TRBJ2-5,TRBV2,-,CASSESGGTQETQYF,TGTGCCAGCAGTGAGAGTGGCGGGACTCAAGAGACCCAGTACTTC
-,TRBJ1-2,TRBV7-3,TRBD1,CASSPGTGTYGYTF,TGTGCCAGCAGCCCCGGGACAGGGACCTATGGCTACACCTTC
-,TRBJ2-5,TRBV14,-,CASSQDRRGRAQYF,TGTGCCAGCAGCCAAGATAGGCGGGGGCGGGCCCAGTACTTC
few,TRBJ2-5,TRBV2,-,CASTQLQETQYF,TGTGCCAGCACACAGCTGCAAGAGACCCAGTACTTC
-,TRBJ1-1,TRBV18,-,CASSPHALGEGNEAFF,TGTGCCAGCTCACCTCATGCCCTGGGGGAGGGGAATGAAGCTTTCTTT
few,TRBJ2-1,TRBV24-1,TRBD2,CATSDSGGSGLAYNNEQFF,TGTGCCACCAGTGATTCTGGCGGCTCGGGACTAGCGTACAACAATGAGCAGTTCTTC
-,TRBJ2-2,TRBV5-4,TRBD2,CASSLLAGDGTGELFF,TGTGCCAGCAGCTTACTAGCGGGAGATGGGACCGGGGAGCTGTTTTTT
-,TRBJ2-4,TRBV24-1,TRBD2,CATSDRREAKNIQYF,TGTGCCACCAGTGATAGGCGGGAGGCCAAAAACATTCAGTACTTC
few,TRBJ1-1,TRBV30,-,CAWSVSGHTEAFF,TGTGCCTGGAGTGTATCGGGTCACACGGAAGCTTTCTTT
-,TRBJ1-4,TRBV19,TRBD1,CASRRTGNGRIEKLFF,TGTGCCAGTAGACGGACAGGGAACGGGCGGATTGAAAAACTGTTTTTT
-,TRBJ1-2,TRBV29-1,TRBD1,CSVMDRRYGYTF,TGCAGCGTTATGGACAGGAGATATGGCTACACCTTC
-,TRBJ2-2,TRBV19,TRBD2,CAAGTSGRAVGELFF,TGTGCCGCCGGGACTAGCGGGAGGGCCGTCGGGGAGCTGTTTTTT
-,TRBJ2-2,TRBV7-3,-,CASSLGPGSGELFF,TGTGCCAGCAGCTTAGGTCCGGGATCCGGGGAGCTGTTTTTT
-,TRBJ2-1,TRBV3-1/TRBV3-2,-,CASSQGRAYNEQFF,TGTGCCAGCAGCCAAGGGCGGGCCTACAATGAGCAGTTCTTC
once,TRBJ2-7,TRBV4-3,-,CASSQVTQGSYEQYF,TGCGCCAGCAGCCAAGTGACGCAGGGGTCCTACGAGCAGTACTTC
many,TRBJ2-3,TRBV28,TRBD2,CASSFNGRADTQYF,TGTGCCAGCAGTTTTAACGGGAGGGCGGATACGCAGTATTTT
-,TRBJ1-5,TRBV6-5,TRBD1,CASSYRQGDQPQHF,TGTGCCAGCAGTTACCGACAGGGAGATCAGCCCCAGCATTTT
-,TRBJ2-5,TRBV7-3,TRBD1,CASSLTPTDRVKETQYF,TGTGCCAGCAGCTTAACACCCACGGACAGGGTCAAAGAGACCCAGTACTTC
-,TRBJ1-4,TRBV7-2,-,CASSLVARQVNEKLFF,TGTGCCAGCAGCTTAGTGGCCCGACAGGTTAATGAAAAACTGTTTTTT
-,TRBJ1-5,TRBV27,-,CASSLSSNQPQHF,TGTGCCAGCAGTTTGAGTAGCAATCAGCCCCAGCATTTT
-,TRBJ1-3,TRBV7-9,-,CASSTYRHTIYF,TGTGCCAGCAGCACCTACAGGCACACCATATATTTT
-,TRBJ2-1,TRBV28,-,CASRPTNNEQFF,TGTGCCAGCAGACCCACAAACAATGAGCAGTTCTTC
-,TRBJ1-5,TRBV12-3/TRBV12-4,TRBD1,CASAGQDNQPQHF,TGTGCCAGCGCGGGACAGGACAATCAGCCCCAGCATTTT
-,TRBJ1-2,TRBV4-2,TRBD1,CASSHQQGVGGGERYTF,TGTGCTAGCAGCCACCAACAGGGGGTCGGGGGTGGCGAACGCTACACCTTC
-,TRBJ1-3,TRBV7-9,TRBD1,CASSKRQGRDTIYF,TGTGCCAGCAGCAAGCGACAGGGACGGGACACCATATATTTT
-,TRBJ1-1,TRBV27,-,CASSADGVSTEAFF,TGTGCCAGCAGTGCTGACGGGGTGAGCACTGAAGCTTTCTTT
-,TRBJ2-7,TRBV11-2,-,CASSSRPDSSYEQYF,TGTGCCAGCAGCTCTCGCCCGGACTCAAGCTACGAGCAGTACTTC
-,TRBJ2-5,TRBV29-1,TRBD1,CSVGTGRETQYF,TGCAGCGTAGGGACAGGGCGAGAGACCCAGTACTTC
-,TRBJ1-2,TRBV29-1,-,CSVDGVRGGYGYTF,TGCAGCGTTGATGGGGTGAGGGGAGGATATGGCTACACCTTC
once,TRBJ1-1,TRBV28,TRBD1,CASSLRGGLNTEAFF,TGTGCCAGCAGTTTGCGAGGGGGCTTGAACACTGAAGCTTTCTTT
-,TRBJ2-4,TRBV4-2,TRBD2,CASSQPGTSGSKNIQYF,TGTGCCAGCAGCCAGCCTGGGACTAGCGGGAGCAAAAACATTCAGTACTTC
-,TRBJ1-2,TRBV29-1,-,CSVEVGGQFYTF,TGCAGCGTTGAAGTGGGGGGGCAGTTCTACACCTTC
-,TRBJ2-3,TRBV9,-,CASSVVGGLGDTQYF,TGTGCCAGCAGCGTAGTCGGGGGGCTAGGAGATACGCAGTATTTT
-,TRBJ2-7,TRBV7-3,TRBD2,CASSPTSGSIHEQYF,TGTGCCAGCTCCCCAACTAGCGGGAGTATCCACGAGCAGTACTTC
-,TRBJ1-5,TRBV6-5,-,CASSPRGRGDQPQHF,TGTGCCAGCAGCCCCAGGGGAAGAGGAGATCAGCCCCAGCATTTT
-,TRBJ2-7,TRBV7-2,TRBD2,CASSLGAGDTYEQYF,TGTGCCAGCAGCTTAGGGGCGGGAGACACGTACGAGCAGTACTTC